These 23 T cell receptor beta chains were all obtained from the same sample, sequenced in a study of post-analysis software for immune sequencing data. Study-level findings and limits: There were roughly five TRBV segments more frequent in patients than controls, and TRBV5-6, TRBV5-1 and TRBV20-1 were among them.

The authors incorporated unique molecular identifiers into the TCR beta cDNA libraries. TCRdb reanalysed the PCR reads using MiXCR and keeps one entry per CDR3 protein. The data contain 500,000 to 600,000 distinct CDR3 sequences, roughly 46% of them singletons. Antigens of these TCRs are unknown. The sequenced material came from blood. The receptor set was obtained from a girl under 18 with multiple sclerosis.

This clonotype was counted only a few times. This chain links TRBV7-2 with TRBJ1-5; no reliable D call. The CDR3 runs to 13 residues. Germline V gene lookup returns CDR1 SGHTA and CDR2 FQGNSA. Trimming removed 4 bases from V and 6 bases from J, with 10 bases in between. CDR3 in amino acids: CASSSQVGQPQHF. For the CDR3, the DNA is TGTGCCAGCAGCTCTCAAGTCGGTCAGCCCCAGCATTTT.

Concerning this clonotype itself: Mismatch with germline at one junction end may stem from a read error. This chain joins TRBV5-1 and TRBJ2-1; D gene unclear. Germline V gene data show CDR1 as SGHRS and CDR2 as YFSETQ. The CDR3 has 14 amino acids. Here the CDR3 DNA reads TGCGCCAGCACCTTGGACGGCTCCTACAATGAGCAGTTCTTC. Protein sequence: CASTLDGSYNEQFF.

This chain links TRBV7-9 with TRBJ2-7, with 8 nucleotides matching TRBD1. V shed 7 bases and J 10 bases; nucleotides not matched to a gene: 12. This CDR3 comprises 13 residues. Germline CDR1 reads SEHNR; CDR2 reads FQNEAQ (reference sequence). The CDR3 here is CASTPWGQVRQYF. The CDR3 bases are TGTGCCAGCACCCCCTGGGGACAGGTTAGACAGTACTTC.

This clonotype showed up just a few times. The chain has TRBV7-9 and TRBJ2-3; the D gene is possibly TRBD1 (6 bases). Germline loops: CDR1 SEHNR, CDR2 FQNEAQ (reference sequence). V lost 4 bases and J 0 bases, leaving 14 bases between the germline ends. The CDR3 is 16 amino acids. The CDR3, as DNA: TGTGCCAGCAGCTCGACAGGACCCGGTAGCACAGATACGCAGTATTTT. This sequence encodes CASSSTGPGSTDTQYF.

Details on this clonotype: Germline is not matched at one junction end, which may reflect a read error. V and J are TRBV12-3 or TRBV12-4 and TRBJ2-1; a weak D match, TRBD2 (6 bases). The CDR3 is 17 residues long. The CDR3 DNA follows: TGTGCCGGCAGTTTAAACCGGGACTGGCCATCTTCCAATGAGCAGTTCTTC. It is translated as CAGSLNRDWPSSNEQFF.

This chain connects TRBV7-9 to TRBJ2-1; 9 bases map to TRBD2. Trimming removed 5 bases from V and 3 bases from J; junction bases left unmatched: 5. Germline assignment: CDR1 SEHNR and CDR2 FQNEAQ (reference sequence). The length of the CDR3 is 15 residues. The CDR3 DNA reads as TGTGCCAGCAGCCCTAGCGGGACTTTCTACAATGAGCAGTTCTTC. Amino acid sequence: CASSPSGTFYNEQFF.

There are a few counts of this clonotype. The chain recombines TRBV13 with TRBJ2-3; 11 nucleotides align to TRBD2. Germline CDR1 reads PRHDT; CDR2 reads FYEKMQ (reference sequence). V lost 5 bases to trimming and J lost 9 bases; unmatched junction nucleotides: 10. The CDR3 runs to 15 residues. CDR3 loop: CASSPGSGGVWTQYF. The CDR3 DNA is TGTGCCAGCAGCCCCGGTAGCGGGGGGGTTTGGACGCAGTATTTT. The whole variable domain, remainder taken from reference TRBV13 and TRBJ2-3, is AAGVIQSPRHLIKEKRETATLKCYPIPRHDTVYWYQQGPGQDPQFLISFYEKMQSDKGSIPDRFSAQQFSDYHSELNMSSLELGDSALYFCASSPGSGGVWTQYFGPGTRLTVL.

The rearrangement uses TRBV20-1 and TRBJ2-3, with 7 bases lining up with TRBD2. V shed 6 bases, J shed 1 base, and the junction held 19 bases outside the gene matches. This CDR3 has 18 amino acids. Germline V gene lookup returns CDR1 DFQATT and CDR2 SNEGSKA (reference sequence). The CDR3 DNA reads TGCAGTGCGGAACCAGGTTGGGCGGGAGTAAAGGGCACAGATACGCAGTATTTT. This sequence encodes CSAEPGWAGVKGTDTQYF.

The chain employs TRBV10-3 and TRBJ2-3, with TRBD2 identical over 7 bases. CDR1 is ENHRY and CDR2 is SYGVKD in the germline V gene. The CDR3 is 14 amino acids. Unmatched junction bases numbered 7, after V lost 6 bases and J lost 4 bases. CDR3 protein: CAISRLALPDTQYF. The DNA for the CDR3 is TGTGCCATCAGCCGACTAGCTTTACCAGATACGCAGTATTTT.

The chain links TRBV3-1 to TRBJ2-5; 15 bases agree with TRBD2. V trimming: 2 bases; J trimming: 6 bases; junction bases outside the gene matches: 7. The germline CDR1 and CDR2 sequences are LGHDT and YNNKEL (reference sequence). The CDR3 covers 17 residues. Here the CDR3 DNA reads TGTGCCAGCAGCCAACGCCCCGGACTAGCGGGAGGGAAGACCCAGTACTTC. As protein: CASSQRPGLAGGKTQYF.

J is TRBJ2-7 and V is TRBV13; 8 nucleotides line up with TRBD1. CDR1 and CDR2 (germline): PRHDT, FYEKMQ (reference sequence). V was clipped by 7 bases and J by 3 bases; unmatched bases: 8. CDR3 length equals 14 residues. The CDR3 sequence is CASTRQGSFYEQYF. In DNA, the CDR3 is TGTGCCAGCACCCGACAGGGGTCTTTCTACGAGCAGTACTTC.

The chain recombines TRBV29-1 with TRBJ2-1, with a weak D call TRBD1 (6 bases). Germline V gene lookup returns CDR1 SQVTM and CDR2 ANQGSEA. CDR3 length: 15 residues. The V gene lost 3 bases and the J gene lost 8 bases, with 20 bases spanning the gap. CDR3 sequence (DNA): TGCAGCGTTGAGGGCAGGGGCCCCCCCGAGGATGAGCAGTTCTTC. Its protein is CSVEGRGPPEDEQFF.

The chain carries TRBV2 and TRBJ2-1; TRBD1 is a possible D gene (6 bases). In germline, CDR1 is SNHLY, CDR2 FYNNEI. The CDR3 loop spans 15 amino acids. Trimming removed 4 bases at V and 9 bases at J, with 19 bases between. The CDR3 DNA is TGTGCCAGCAGTGCCCAGGGGCTAGAAGGTTCTGAGCAGTTCTTC. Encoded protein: CASSAQGLEGSEQFF.

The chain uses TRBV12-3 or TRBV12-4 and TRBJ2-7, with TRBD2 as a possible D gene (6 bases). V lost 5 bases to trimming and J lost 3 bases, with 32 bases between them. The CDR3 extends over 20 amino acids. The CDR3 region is CASSLSLGLGREFSVYEQYF. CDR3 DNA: TGTGCCAGCAGTCTTAGCCTTGGGTTGGGCCGGGAGTTCTCGGTCTACGAGCAGTACTTC.

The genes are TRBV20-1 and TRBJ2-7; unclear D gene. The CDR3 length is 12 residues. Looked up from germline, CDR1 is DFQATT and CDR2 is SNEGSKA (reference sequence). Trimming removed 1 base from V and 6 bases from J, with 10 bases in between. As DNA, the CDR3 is TGCAGTGCTAGAGCCGGGCTTTCCGAGCAGTACTTC. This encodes CSARAGLSEQYF.

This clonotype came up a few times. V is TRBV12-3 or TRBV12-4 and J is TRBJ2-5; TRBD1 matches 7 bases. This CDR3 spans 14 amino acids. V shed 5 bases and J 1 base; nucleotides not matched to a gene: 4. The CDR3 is CASSLDRSQETQYF. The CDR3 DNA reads TGTGCCAGCAGTCTGGACAGGAGCCAAGAGACCCAGTACTTC.

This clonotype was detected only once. CDR3 loop: CASTMTPGTGLREQFF. The CDR3 bases are TGTGCCAGCACCATGACACCGGGGACGGGGCTTCGTGAGCAGTTCTTC. The chain joins TRBV7-9 to TRBJ2-1; D assignment may be TRBD1 or TRBD2 (5 bases each). CDR3 length equals 16 residues. In germline, CDR1 is SEHNR, CDR2 FQNEAQ (reference sequence). V dropped 7 bases and J dropped 9 bases, with 25 bases sitting between them.

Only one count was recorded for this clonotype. CDR3 in amino acids: CASSLGGPRQETQYF. The DNA of the CDR3 is TGCGCCAGCAGTCTAGGGGGGCCTCGGCAAGAGACCCAGTACTTC. The chain combines TRBV5-1 with TRBJ2-5; D tentatively reads TRBD1 or TRBD2 (6 bases each). The germline gives CDR1 SGHRS, CDR2 YFSETQ. This CDR3 contains 15 residues. The germline V and J ends were trimmed by 5 bases and 2 bases, with 16 bases remaining between them.

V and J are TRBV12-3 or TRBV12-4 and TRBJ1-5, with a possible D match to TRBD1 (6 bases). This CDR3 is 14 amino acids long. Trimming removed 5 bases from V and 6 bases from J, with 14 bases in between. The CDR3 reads CASSNPGVTQPQHF. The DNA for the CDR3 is TGTGCCAGCAGTAACCCAGGGGTGACTCAGCCCCAGCATTTT.

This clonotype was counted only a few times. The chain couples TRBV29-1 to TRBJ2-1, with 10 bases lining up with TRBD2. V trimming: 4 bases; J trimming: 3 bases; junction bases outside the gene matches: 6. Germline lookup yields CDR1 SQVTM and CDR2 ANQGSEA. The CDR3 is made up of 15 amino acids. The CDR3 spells CSVGPVAGGYNEQFF. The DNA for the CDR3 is TGCAGCGTTGGTCCGGTAGCGGGAGGCTACAATGAGCAGTTCTTC.

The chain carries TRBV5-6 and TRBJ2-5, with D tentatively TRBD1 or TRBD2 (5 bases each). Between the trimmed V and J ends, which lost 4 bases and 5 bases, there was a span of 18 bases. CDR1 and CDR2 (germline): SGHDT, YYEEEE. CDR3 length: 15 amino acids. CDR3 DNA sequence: TGTGCCAGCAGCACACCGGGACGGGCAGTGGAGACCCAGTACTTC. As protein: CASSTPGRAVETQYF. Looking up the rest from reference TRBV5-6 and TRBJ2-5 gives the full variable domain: DAGVTQSPTHLIKTRGQQVTLRCSPKSGHDTVSWYQQALGQGPQFIFQYYEEEERQRGNFPDRFSGHQFPNYSSELNVNALLLGDSALYLCASSTPGRAVETQYFGPGTRLLVL.

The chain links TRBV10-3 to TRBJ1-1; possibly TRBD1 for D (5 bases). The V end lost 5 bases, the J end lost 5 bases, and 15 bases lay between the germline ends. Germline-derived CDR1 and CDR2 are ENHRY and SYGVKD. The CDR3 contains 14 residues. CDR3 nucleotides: TGTGCCATCAGTCAGGGAGCCGTTTGGACTGAAGCTTTCTTT. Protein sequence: CAISQGAVWTEAFF.

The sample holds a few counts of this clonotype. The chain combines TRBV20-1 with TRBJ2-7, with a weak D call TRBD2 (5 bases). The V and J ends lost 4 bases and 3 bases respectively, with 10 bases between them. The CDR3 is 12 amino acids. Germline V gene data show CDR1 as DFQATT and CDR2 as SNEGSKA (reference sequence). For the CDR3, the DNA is TGCAGTGCTATGATCGGGGACTACGAGCAGTACTTC. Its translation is CSAMIGDYEQYF.